This T cell receptor beta chain was retrieved from a study of blood T cells in healthy people across ages. This clonotype came up many times. A sample-barcoded 5' primer and a J-beta primer mix were used in a second PCR of about 6 to 11 cycles. TCRdb re-derived calls from the 5' RACE reads in MiXCR, one entry per CDR3 protein. Seen here are around 1,500,000 distinct CDR3 sequences, roughly 27% observed once, and the top ten hold less than 9.5%. Between the trimmed V and J ends, which lost 1 base and 1 base, there was a span of 13 bases. The CDR3 runs 15 residues. Germline V lookup: CDR1 DFQATT, CDR2 SNEGSKA (reference sequence).

This clonotype originated in a woman aged 30 to 39 in good health. The V call is TRBV20-1, the J call TRBJ2-5; a weak D match, TRBD1 (6 bases). The sequencing input was blood. DNA for the CDR3: TGCAGTGCTAGAGGCCTGACAGGTCCCCAAGAGACCCAGTACTTC. Translated: CSARGLTGPQETQYF.